These T cell receptor beta chains were read from a single sample in a study of T-cell reconstitution after alpha-beta-depleted transplantation in children. Via MiXCR, TCRdb re-called the PCR reads, giving one row per CDR3 protein. Seen here are 440,000 or so distinct CDR3 sequences, about a tenth observed once, and the top ten hold approximately 5%. The sample was PBMCs from the stem cell graft donor, taken from the stem cell graft. The origin of the receptors is a human donor who donated a stem cell graft to a child with acute myeloid leukemia. Each CDR3 is given with its conserved first and last residue. The D gene is left open where the match is weak. Where a row states a size, it is once, few, many or the class of an expanded clone; other rows omit it.

size	J	V	D	DNA	CDR3
.	TRBJ2-1	TRBV7-2	TRBD2	TGTGCCAGCAGCTCGCCTAGGGGGACTAGCGGGAGATCTGAGCAGTTCTTC	CASSSPRGTSGRSEQFF
few	TRBJ2-1	TRBV29-1	TRBD1	TGCAGCGTTGTGGGGACAGGAGAGGGTTATGAGCAGTTCTTC	CSVVGTGEGYEQFF
many	TRBJ2-5	TRBV5-6	TRBD2	TGTGCCAGCAGCTTGAGGCTAGCGGGCCAAGAGACCCAGTACTTC	CASSLRLAGQETQYF
.	TRBJ2-2	TRBV9	.	TGTGCCAGCAGCGTAGAGAAAGGGAACACCGGGGAGCTGTTTTTT	CASSVEKGNTGELFF
many	TRBJ2-3	TRBV20-1	.	TGCAGTGCTAGATGGGAGGTAGATACGCAGTATTTT	CSARWEVDTQYF
.	TRBJ2-3	TRBV6-1	.	TGTGCCAGCAGTGGAGGGTATGTCGACGCAGATACGCAGTATTTT	CASSGGYVDADTQYF
few	TRBJ2-7	TRBV29-1	.	TGCAGCGTTGAAGCACCGGGGGCCGTATCCTACGAGCAGTACTTC	CSVEAPGAVSYEQYF
many	TRBJ2-1	TRBV20-1	TRBD2	TGCAGTGCTGCCGGGACTAGCGGGAACTACAATGAGCAGTTCTTC	CSAAGTSGNYNEQFF
.	TRBJ1-5	TRBV20-1	.	TGCAGTGCTTCCTCAGGGCAGGGTCAGCCCCAGCATTTT	CSASSGQGQPQHF
.	TRBJ2-5	TRBV24-1	.	TGTGCCACTTCTTACCAAGAGACCCAGTACTTC	CATSYQETQYF
many	TRBJ2-4	TRBV11-2	.	TGTGCCAGCAGCGCCCTGGGCAGGGGAGGGACGATAGCCAAAAACATTCAGTACTTC	CASSALGRGGTIAKNIQYF
.	TRBJ2-1	TRBV12-3/TRBV12-4	TRBD2	TGTGCCAGCAGTTTATCTTTAGCGGGGGGGCATAATGAGCAGTTCTTC	CASSLSLAGGHNEQFF
.	TRBJ2-2	TRBV3-1	.	TGTGCCAGCAGCCACCTTCAGGCGAACACCGGGGAGCTGTTTTTT	CASSHLQANTGELFF
.	TRBJ1-1	TRBV18	.	TGTGCCAGCTCACCACCATCCGTACGGAAGACTGAAGCTTTCTTT	CASSPPSVRKTEAFF
.	TRBJ2-7	TRBV6-2/TRBV6-3	TRBD1	TGTGCCAGCAGTTACTCCTCGACAGGGGGCTCCTACGAGCAGTACTTC	CASSYSSTGGSYEQYF
many	TRBJ2-5	TRBV27	.	TGTGCCAGCAGCCCAGAGGGCGAGACCCAGTACTTC	CASSPEGETQYF
few	TRBJ2-5	TRBV2	TRBD1	TGTGCCAGCAGTTTTAGGGACAGGGACATCATGAGGGAGACCCAGTACTTC	CASSFRDRDIMRETQYF
many	TRBJ2-5	TRBV5-1	TRBD1	TGCGCCAGCAGCATTGGACAGGCCCAAGAGACCCAGTACTTC	CASSIGQAQETQYF
many	TRBJ2-2	TRBV6-1	.	TGTGCCGCCCGAGACAGTAACACCGGGGAGCTGTTTTTT	CAARDSNTGELFF